The rows below give T cell receptor beta chains drawn from one sample of a study of beta chain features in type 1 diabetes. TCRdb's table, derived via immunoSEQ multiplex PCR, lists solely in-frame clones and lacks some. The table lists 130,000 or so clones, roughly 10% of them singletons, with 0.5% to 0.65% in the top ten. Specimen: central memory CD4+ T cells from blood. The receptors were sampled from a woman between 40 and 50 years old in good health. Both conserved end residues are part of each CDR3. Each record gives: D gene, J gene, clone size, V gene, CDR3 DNA, CDR3 protein. D genes are given only for firm matches. Clone size appears in some rows only: once, few, many, or a class for an expanded clone.

D: .
J: TRBJ2-7
size: .
V: TRBV6-5
DNA: TGTGCCAGCAGTTACTCGGGGCCCTACGAGCAGTACTTC
CDR3: CASSYSGPYEQYF

D: .
J: TRBJ2-5
size: few
V: TRBV14
DNA: TGTGCCAGCAGCCAAGTGGGAGTGGAGACCCAGTACTTC
CDR3: CASSQVGVETQYF

D: TRBD1
J: TRBJ2-1
size: few
V: TRBV23-1
DNA: TGCGCCAGCCAAAGTCCTTCCGACCGGGACAGGAAAGGCTCCTACAATGAGCAGTTCTTC
CDR3: CASQSPSDRDRKGSYNEQFF

D: TRBD1
J: TRBJ2-7
size: .
V: TRBV6-1
DNA: TGTGCCAGCAGTGGTGCCGGGACAGCCACCTACGAGCAGTACTTC
CDR3: CASSGAGTATYEQYF

D: .
J: TRBJ2-5
size: many
V: TRBV27
DNA: TGTGCCAGCAGGCAGCAGGGGACCCAGTACTTC
CDR3: CASRQQGTQYF

D: TRBD2
J: TRBJ2-1
size: .
V: TRBV7-2
DNA: TGTGCCAGCAGCTTACCTCCGCGACTAGCGGGGACCTACAATGAGCAGTTCTTC
CDR3: CASSLPPRLAGTYNEQFF

D: TRBD2
J: TRBJ2-2
size: .
V: TRBV5-1
DNA: TGCGCCAGCAGCTGGGGCCTCTGGAGGGAGGGAGGCACCGGGGAGCTGTTTTTT
CDR3: CASSWGLWREGGTGELFF

D: .
J: TRBJ2-6
size: many
V: TRBV11-1
DNA: TGTGCCAGCACCGTCGGGGCCAACGTCCTGACTTTC
CDR3: CASTVGANVLTF

D: TRBD1
J: TRBJ1-1
size: .
V: TRBV5-4
DNA: TGTGCCAGCAGCGGCAGGGGGACTGAAGCTTTCTTT
CDR3: CASSGRGTEAFF

D: .
J: TRBJ1-2
size: few
V: TRBV7-9
DNA: TGTGCCAGCAGCTTACAGGGTCCTTATGGCTACACCTTC
CDR3: CASSLQGPYGYTF

D: TRBD1
J: TRBJ2-7
size: .
V: TRBV28
DNA: TGTGCCAGCAGTTTTCGGTTGGACAGGCTTACCTACGAGCAGTACTTC
CDR3: CASSFRLDRLTYEQYF

D: .
J: TRBJ2-5
size: .
V: TRBV7-2
DNA: TGTGCCAGCAGCTTCCTCCGGCAAGAGACCCAGTACTTC
CDR3: CASSFLRQETQYF

D: .
J: TRBJ2-3
size: .
V: TRBV10-3
DNA: TGTGCCATCAGCTCCCTTAGCACAGATACGCAGTATTTT
CDR3: CAISSLSTDTQYF

D: .
J: TRBJ1-6
size: few
V: TRBV19
DNA: TGTGCCACCACTATGTCGAGTTTTAATTCACCCCTCCACTTT
CDR3: CATTMSSFNSPLHF

D: .
J: TRBJ2-7
size: few
V: TRBV6-5
DNA: TGTGCCAGCAGCTTCAACAGGGAATCCTACGAGCAGTACTTC
CDR3: CASSFNRESYEQYF

D: .
J: TRBJ2-3
size: .
V: TRBV7-9
DNA: TGTGCCAGCAGCTTACTTTCCCAAGCGAACACAGATACGCAGTATTTT
CDR3: CASSLLSQANTDTQYF